This T cell receptor (beta chain) derives from a study of blood T cell repertoires in COVID-19. V was clipped by 6 bases and J by 4 bases, with 12 bases between them. The CDR3 loop spans 13 amino acids. Germline lookup yields CDR1 SGHAT and CDR2 FQNNGV. Method: immunoSEQ multiplex PCR; TCRdb's copy keeps in-frame clones and lacks some. Seen here are 100,000 to 120,000 clones, about 80% observed once, and the top ten hold 16%. The rearrangement uses TRBV11-2 and TRBJ1-1; weak D call: TRBD1 (6 bases). The specimen was peripheral blood. The clonotype originates from a woman older than 75 with active or convalescent COVID-19. The CDR3 loop is CASSQQGITEAFF. CDR3 coding DNA: TGTGCCAGCAGTCAACAGGGTATCACTGAAGCTTTCTTT.